Following are 24 T cell receptor beta chains from one sample sequenced in a study of regulatory T cells in long-lasting Graves disease. For TCR beta, libraries came from iRepertoire HTBI primers and Arm-PCR of CDR3 regions. One entry per CDR3 protein results from TCRdb running MiXCR on the multiplex PCR reads. The repertoire holds 500,000 to 700,000 distinct CDR3 sequences, with around 30% as singletons. Time point reported: persistent/refractory GD, antithyroid drugs over 5 years with positive TRAb. There was RNA extracted from PBMCs, and the TCR library was made from it. Material: peripheral blood mononuclear cells (PBMCs), obtained when the disease was refractory, from a patient treated with antithyroid drugs. Source of these receptors: a female donor with Graves disease.

The V gene is TRBV7-2, the J gene TRBJ1-4; D remains ambiguous. CDR1 SGHTA and CDR2 FQGNSA come from the germline V gene. The CDR3 runs to 16 residues. V dropped 5 bases and J dropped 0 bases, with 13 bases sitting between them. CDR3 region: CASSTSGRATNEKLFF. CDR3 sequence (DNA): TGTGCCAGCAGCACCTCAGGACGGGCAACTAATGAAAAACTGTTTTTT.

This clonotype was picked up a small number of times. The V and J genes are TRBV19 and TRBJ1-1, with TRBD1 identical over 7 bases. Germline trimming cut 5 bases from V and 2 bases from J; bases unmatched to any gene: 8. The germline CDR1 and CDR2 sequences are LNHDA and SQIVND (reference sequence). The CDR3 spans 15 residues. CDR3 protein: CASSDRRGRNTEAFF. CDR3 nucleotides: TGTGCCAGTAGTGATCGCAGGGGGAGAAACACTGAAGCTTTCTTT.

The chain carries TRBV6-5 and TRBJ1-1, with TRBD1 identical over 12 bases. This CDR3 has 15 residues. V lost 2 bases to trimming and J lost 10 bases; unmatched junction nucleotides: 8. CDR1 is MNHEY and CDR2 is SVGAGI in the germline V gene. The DNA for the CDR3 is TGTGCCAGCAGTTACACCTCCGGGACAGGGGGCTCAGCTTTCTTT. It codes for CASSYTSGTGGSAFF.

In DNA form, the CDR3 reads TGTGCCAGCAGCCAGGGCGGCACCTATGGCTACACCTTC. This translates into CASSQGGTYGYTF. The chain carries TRBV3-1 and TRBJ1-2; D not resolved. With 3 bases removed from V and 4 bases from J, the gap between germline ends came to 9 bases. Germline V lookup: CDR1 LGHDT, CDR2 YNNKEL (reference sequence). The CDR3 loop spans 13 amino acids.

This clonotype has just a few counts. V is TRBV25-1 and J is TRBJ1-2, with D unresolved. CDR1 is MGHDK, CDR2 SYGVNS, per germline. The V end lost 2 bases, the J end lost 4 bases, and 5 bases lay between the germline ends. This CDR3 is 12 amino acids long. The CDR3 DNA is TGTGCCAGCAGTGAACCACCCTATGGCTACACCTTC. The encoded protein is CASSEPPYGYTF.

In this sample, this clonotype turned up many times. The rearrangement uses TRBV12-3 or TRBV12-4 and TRBJ2-2; the match to TRBD2 covers 9 bases. This CDR3 spans 18 amino acids. After removal of 0 bases from V and 3 bases from J, the junction contained 8 bases not matched to a gene. This CDR3 is CASSLAALAGGYTGELFF. CDR3 coding DNA: TGTGCCAGCAGTTTAGCGGCCTTGGCGGGAGGGTACACCGGGGAGCTGTTTTTT.

The chain combines TRBV6-2 or TRBV6-3 with TRBJ1-6; a weak D match, TRBD1 (5 bases). Germline lookup yields CDR1 MNHEY and CDR2 SVGEGT. CDR3 length: 13 amino acids. V lost 7 bases to trimming and J lost 10 bases, with 14 bases between them. The CDR3 reads CASTQWGESPLHF. CDR3 nucleotide sequence: TGTGCCAGCACCCAATGGGGGGAATCACCCCTCCACTTT.

This chain joins TRBV9 and TRBJ1-6; 7 nucleotides agree with TRBD1. V trimming: 0 bases; J trimming: 9 bases; junction bases outside the gene matches: 6. Germline CDR1 and CDR2: SGDLS and YYNGEE. The CDR3 sequence is 15 residues long. For the CDR3, the DNA is TGTGCCAGCAGCGTAGAGCAGGGGGGTCTTTCACCCCTCCACTTT. Translation: CASSVEQGGLSPLHF.

The rearrangement uses TRBV19 and TRBJ2-7; D is undetermined. The CDR3 consists of 14 residues. Germline CDR1 LNHDA, CDR2 SQIVND (reference sequence). The V and J ends lost 3 bases and 2 bases respectively, with 11 bases between them. The CDR3 DNA sequence: TGTGCCAGTAGTATGGACGATTTAACCTACGAGCAGTACTTC. It codes for CASSMDDLTYEQYF.

This clonotype was detected a few times. The chain couples TRBV15 to TRBJ1-5; D is possibly TRBD1 (5 bases). The V end was cut by 1 base, the J end by 5 bases, with 9 bases between. Per the germline V gene, CDR1 is LNHNV and CDR2 is YYDKDF (reference sequence). The CDR3 contains 14 residues. The CDR3, as DNA: TGTGCCACCAGCAGAGGTGGGACTGATCAGCCCCAGCATTTT. Its translation: CATSRGGTDQPQHF.

J is TRBJ2-4 and V is TRBV11-2; 9 bases align to TRBD2. J gave up 4 bases and V 0 bases, and 10 bases lay outside the gene matches. CDR1 and CDR2 (germline): SGHAT, FQNNGV. The CDR3 is 18 amino acids. The CDR3: CASSLDRVAGAPKNIQYF. The CDR3 DNA follows: TGTGCCAGCAGCTTAGATAGGGTAGCGGGAGCGCCAAAAAACATTCAGTACTTC.

About this clonotype itself: This clone may be a read error of a much larger clone one base away. This rearrangement joins TRBV5-1 to TRBJ1-5; unclear D gene. Germline assignment: CDR1 SGHRS and CDR2 YFSETQ. V lost 6 bases, J lost 0 bases, and 13 bases lay in between. The CDR3 is 15 amino acids. For the CDR3, the DNA is TGCGCCAGCAACCCTGGAGAGCATAGCAATCAGCCCCAGCATTTT. Its translation: CASNPGEHSNQPQHF.

V usage is TRBV3-1 and J usage is TRBJ2-4, with TRBD2 as a possible D gene (6 bases). The V and J ends lost 4 bases and 4 bases respectively, with 8 bases between them. Looked up from germline, CDR1 is LGHDT and CDR2 is YNNKEL (reference sequence). The CDR3 is made up of 13 amino acids. The CDR3 nucleotides read TGTGCCAGCAGCCCGACTAGTAAAAACATTCAGTACTTC. Translation: CASSPTSKNIQYF.

This clonotype was found a few times. V usage is TRBV20-1 and J usage is TRBJ1-5; D is unclear. Germline CDR1 is DFQATT and CDR2 is SNEGSKA (reference sequence). The CDR3 covers 13 residues. V lost 3 bases to trimming and J lost 2 bases, with 8 bases between them. The CDR3 here is CSASGSGNQPQHF. In DNA form, the CDR3 reads TGCAGTGCTAGCGGCAGTGGCAATCAGCCCCAGCATTTT.

This clonotype was seen more than once but under ten times. DNA for the CDR3: TGTGCCAGTAGTATTAGGGGGCTTGCGAACACCGGGGAGCTGTTTTTT. This translates into CASSIRGLANTGELFF. The chain employs TRBV19 and TRBJ2-2; 7 nucleotides line up with TRBD1. The CDR3 loop spans 16 amino acids. J gave up 0 bases and V 3 bases, and 4 bases lay outside the gene matches. Per germline, CDR1 LNHDA and CDR2 SQIVND (reference sequence).

This chain joins TRBV19 and TRBJ2-7; 8 positions match TRBD2. CDR1 is LNHDA, CDR2 SQIVND, per germline (reference sequence). The V and J ends lost 1 base and 3 bases, in that order; junction bases with no gene match: 5. The CDR3 totals 15 residues. The CDR3 DNA reads as TGTGCCAGTAGTATAGGGGCTAGCGGGCTCTACGAGCAGTACTTC. Translation: CASSIGASGLYEQYF.

This clonotype has ten or more counts. The chain couples TRBV7-9 to TRBJ2-5; 7 bases are shared with TRBD2. In germline, CDR1 is SEHNR, CDR2 FQNEAQ (reference sequence). V trimming: 1 base; J trimming: 5 bases; junction bases outside the gene matches: 10. This CDR3 has 16 amino acids. CDR3 DNA sequence: TGTGCCAGCAGCTTAGACGGTAGCGGGTCAGGGGAGACCCAGTACTTC. Translated: CASSLDGSGSGETQYF.

This clonotype was found many times. The genes are TRBV12-3 or TRBV12-4 and TRBJ1-1; 7 bases align to TRBD1. V shed 9 bases, J shed 4 bases, and the junction held 8 bases outside the gene matches. The CDR3 runs to 13 residues. DNA for the CDR3: TGTGCCAGTAGCAGGGGGTTGGCCACTGAAGCTTTCTTT. It is translated as CASSRGLATEAFF.

This clonotype was recorded many times. The V call is TRBV12-3 or TRBV12-4, the J call TRBJ1-1; D unresolved. V lost 3 bases, J lost 5 bases, and 16 bases lay in between. The CDR3 is 15 amino acids. CDR3 loop: CASSFDGNRWTEAFF. The CDR3 DNA follows: TGTGCCAGCAGTTTTGACGGGAACCGTTGGACTGAAGCTTTCTTT.

This clonotype has only a few counts. This rearrangement joins TRBV6-1 to TRBJ2-5, with TRBD2 as a possible D gene (6 bases). The germline V gene encodes CDR1 MNHNS and CDR2 SASEGT. This CDR3 region has 13 residues. V shed 6 bases and J shed 5 bases, with 13 bases lying between them. The CDR3 protein is CASRGGPGETQYF. CDR3 in DNA: TGTGCCAGCAGAGGAGGGCCGGGGGAGACCCAGTACTTC.

J is TRBJ1-2 and V is TRBV29-1, with 7 bases lining up with TRBD1. The germline CDR1 and CDR2 sequences are SQVTM and ANQGSEA. With 5 bases clipped from V and 6 bases from J, the junction kept 6 bases outside the gene matches. The CDR3 loop spans 12 amino acids. The CDR3: CSVTTGDDGYTF. The CDR3 coding sequence is TGCAGCGTTACAACAGGGGACGATGGCTACACCTTC.

This clonotype has only a few counts. This chain joins TRBV5-1 and TRBJ1-2, with 7 nucleotides matching TRBD1. The CDR3 covers 14 residues. In germline, CDR1 is SGHRS, CDR2 YFSETQ. With 3 bases clipped from V and 3 bases from J, the junction kept 5 bases outside the gene matches. The CDR3, as DNA: TGCGCCAGCAGCTGGGGACAGAACGACTATGGCTACACCTTC. Amino acids: CASSWGQNDYGYTF.

The genes are TRBV2 and TRBJ1-5, with D tentatively TRBD1 (6 bases). The CDR3 is 15 residues long. Trimming stripped 7 bases from V and 0 bases from J, with 13 bases between. Germline V gene data show CDR1 as SNHLY and CDR2 as FYNNEI. CDR3 DNA: TGTGCCAGCACTGTACAGGGAAATAGCAATCAGCCCCAGCATTTT. Translating it yields CASTVQGNSNQPQHF.

This clonotype occurred a few times. The genes are TRBV20-1 and TRBJ1-5, with D maybe TRBD1 (5 bases). The V end was cut by 5 bases, the J end by 7 bases, with 12 bases between. This CDR3 comprises 12 residues. CDR1 and CDR2 (germline): DFQATT, SNEGSKA (reference sequence). As DNA, the CDR3 is TGCAGTGCTGGGGGGGGTAGCCAGCCCCAGCATTTT. This translates into CSAGGGSQPQHF.